These T cell receptor beta chains were read from a single sample in a study of T cell repertoires in cytomegalovirus infection. TCRdb itself ran the reads through MiXCR, one entry per CDR3 protein. The data contain 200,000 to 300,000 distinct CDR3 sequences, 6.5% of them seen just once; the ten biggest clones take up 6.5%. Material: PBMCs. These receptors originate from a human donor in good health (CMV status not recorded). Some clones in this sample may be carry-over from other donors' samples. CDR3s include the opening cysteine and the closing phenylalanine or tryptophan. The D gene is left open where the match is weak. Size is omitted from some rows. Given values are once, few, many or a class for expanded clones.

many | TRBJ1-1 | TRBV29-1 | NA | CSVRGGKVNTEAFF | TGCAGCGTACGGGGGGGCAAAGTGAACACTGAAGCTTTCTTT
many | TRBJ1-1 | TRBV6-1 | NA | CASPKSSSPEAFF | TGTGCCAGCCCTAAGAGCAGCAGCCCTGAAGCTTTCTTT
many | TRBJ1-1 | TRBV7-2 | NA | CASSVRLNTEAFF | TGTGCCAGCAGCGTGAGGTTGAACACTGAAGCTTTCTTT
many | TRBJ2-3 | TRBV28 | NA | CASSRGPPRRTDTQYF | TGTGCCAGCAGCCGTGGACCCCCAAGGCGCACAGATACGCAGTATTTT
many | TRBJ1-2 | TRBV5-5 | NA | CASSWTGHVDYGYTF | TGTGCCAGCAGCTGGACCGGCCACGTTGACTATGGCTACACCTTC
NA | TRBJ1-1 | TRBV18 | TRBD1 | CASSPPAQGTEAFF | TGTGCCAGCTCACCACCGGCACAGGGGACTGAAGCTTTCTTT
many | TRBJ1-1 | TRBV25-1 | NA | CASSEGGPEAFF | TGTGCCAGCAGTGAGGGGGGACCCGAAGCTTTCTTT
many | TRBJ2-7 | TRBV7-2 | NA | CASSLVGNEQYF | TGTGCCAGCAGCTTAGTAGGGAACGAGCAGTACTTC
many | TRBJ1-1 | TRBV29-1 | NA | CSVRLRDTEAFF | TGCAGCGTCCGATTGCGGGACACTGAAGCTTTCTTT
many | TRBJ1-4 | TRBV2 | NA | CASGDTTTNEKLFF | TGTGCCAGTGGCGACACAACAACTAATGAAAAACTGTTTTTT
few | TRBJ1-1 | TRBV29-1 | TRBD1 | CSVTGGITEAFF | TGCAGCGTTACAGGGGGCATCACTGAAGCTTTCTTT
NA | TRBJ2-5 | TRBV6-2/TRBV6-3 | TRBD1 | CASSYPGQGAETQYF | TGTGCCAGCAGTTACCCAGGACAGGGGGCTGAGACCCAGTACTTC
NA | TRBJ2-5 | TRBV11-3 | NA | CASSGSNQETQYF | TGTGCCAGCAGCGGCAGCAACCAAGAGACCCAGTACTTC
many | TRBJ2-5 | TRBV6-2/TRBV6-3 | TRBD1 | CASIRTGVETQYF | TGTGCCAGCATACGGACAGGGGTAGAGACCCAGTACTTC